This TCR beta chain came from a study of cytomegalovirus exposure and HLA in healthy donors. V was pared by 6 bases and J by 5 bases, with 4 bases between. This CDR3 comprises 10 residues. Germline V gives CDR1 SQVTM, CDR2 ANQGSEA. Researchers ran the PCR with 60 Vbeta and 13 Jbeta primers. The repertoire was sequenced with immunoSEQ multiplex PCR; TCRdb's copy has only in-frame clones and lacks some. This sample's clone table lists over 80,000 clones. Material: PBMCs. V and J are TRBV29-1 and TRBJ2-2; D remains unclear. The source of this sequence is a girl aged 5 to 17 in good health and CMV-seropositive. The CDR3 sequence: CSVSTGELFF. In DNA, the CDR3 is TGCAGCGTCTCGACCGGGGAGCTGTTTTTT.